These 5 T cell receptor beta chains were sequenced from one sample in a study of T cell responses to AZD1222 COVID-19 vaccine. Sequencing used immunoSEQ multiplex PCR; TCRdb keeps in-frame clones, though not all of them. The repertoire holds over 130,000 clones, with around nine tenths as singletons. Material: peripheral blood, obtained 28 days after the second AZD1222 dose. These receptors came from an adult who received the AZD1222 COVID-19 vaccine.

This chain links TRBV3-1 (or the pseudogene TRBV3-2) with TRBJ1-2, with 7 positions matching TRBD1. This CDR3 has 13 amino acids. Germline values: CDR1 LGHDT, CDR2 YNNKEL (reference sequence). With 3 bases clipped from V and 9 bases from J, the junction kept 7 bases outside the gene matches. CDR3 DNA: TGTGCCAGCAGCCACAGGGACAGCCGGAGCTACACCTTC. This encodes CASSHRDSRSYTF.

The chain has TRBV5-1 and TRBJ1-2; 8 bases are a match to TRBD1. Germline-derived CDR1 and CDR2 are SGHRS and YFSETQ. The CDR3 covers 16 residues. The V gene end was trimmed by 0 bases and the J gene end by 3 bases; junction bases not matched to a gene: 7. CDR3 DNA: TGCGCCAGCAGCTTGGGGGGCGGACAGGGTGACTATGGCTACACCTTC. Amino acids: CASSLGGGQGDYGYTF.

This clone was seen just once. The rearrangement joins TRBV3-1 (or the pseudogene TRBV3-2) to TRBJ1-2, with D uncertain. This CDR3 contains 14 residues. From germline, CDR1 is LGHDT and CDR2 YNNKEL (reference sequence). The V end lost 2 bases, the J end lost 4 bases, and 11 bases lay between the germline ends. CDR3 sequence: CASSQTETFYGYTF. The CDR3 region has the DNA TGTGCCAGCAGCCAAACCGAGACATTCTATGGCTACACCTTC.

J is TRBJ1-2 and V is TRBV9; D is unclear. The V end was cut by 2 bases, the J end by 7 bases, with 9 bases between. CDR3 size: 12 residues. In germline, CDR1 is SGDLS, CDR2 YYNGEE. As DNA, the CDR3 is TGTGCCAGCAGCGTTCAAGGGTTTGGCTACACCTTC. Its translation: CASSVQGFGYTF.

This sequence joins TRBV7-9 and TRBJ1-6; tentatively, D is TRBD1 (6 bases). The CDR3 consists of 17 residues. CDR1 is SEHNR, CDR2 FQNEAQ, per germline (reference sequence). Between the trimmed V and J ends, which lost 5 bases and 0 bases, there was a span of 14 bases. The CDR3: CASSPGTPSSYNSPLHF. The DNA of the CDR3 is TGTGCCAGCAGCCCCGGGACACCGAGCTCCTATAATTCACCCCTCCACTTT.